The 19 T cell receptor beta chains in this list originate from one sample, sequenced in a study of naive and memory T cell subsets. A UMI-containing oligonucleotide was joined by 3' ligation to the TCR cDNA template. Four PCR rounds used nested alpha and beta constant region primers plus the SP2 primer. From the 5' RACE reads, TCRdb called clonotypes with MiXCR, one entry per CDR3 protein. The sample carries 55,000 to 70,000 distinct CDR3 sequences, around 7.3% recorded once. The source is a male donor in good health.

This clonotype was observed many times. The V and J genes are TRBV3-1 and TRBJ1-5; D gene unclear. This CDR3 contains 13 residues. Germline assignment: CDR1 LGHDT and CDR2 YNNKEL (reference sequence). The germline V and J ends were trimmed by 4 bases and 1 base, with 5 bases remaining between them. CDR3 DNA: TGTGCCAGCAGCCTTACAAGCAATCAGCCCCAGCATTTT. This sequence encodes CASSLTSNQPQHF.

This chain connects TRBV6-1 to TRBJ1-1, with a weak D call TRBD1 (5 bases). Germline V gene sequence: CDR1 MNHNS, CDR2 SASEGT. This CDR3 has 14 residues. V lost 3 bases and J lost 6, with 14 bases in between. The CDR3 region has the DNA TGTGCCAGCAGTGAGCAGGACATGAGGTCTGAAGCTTTCTTT. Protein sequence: CASSEQDMRSEAFF.

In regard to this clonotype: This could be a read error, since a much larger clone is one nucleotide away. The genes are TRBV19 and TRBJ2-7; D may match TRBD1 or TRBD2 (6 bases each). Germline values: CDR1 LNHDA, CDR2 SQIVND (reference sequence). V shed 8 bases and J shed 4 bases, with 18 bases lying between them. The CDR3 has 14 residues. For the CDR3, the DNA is TGTGCCAGTGCCCAGGGGCCGACTAGTTACGAGCAGTACTTC. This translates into CASAQGPTSYEQYF.

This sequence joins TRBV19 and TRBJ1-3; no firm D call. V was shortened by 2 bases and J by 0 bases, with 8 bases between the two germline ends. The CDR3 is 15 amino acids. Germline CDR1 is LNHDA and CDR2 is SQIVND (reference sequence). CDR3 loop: CASSISGRSGNTIYF. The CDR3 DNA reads TGTGCCAGTAGTATATCTGGGCGCTCTGGAAACACCATATATTTT. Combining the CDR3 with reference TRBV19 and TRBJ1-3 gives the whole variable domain DGGITQSPKYLFRKEGQNVTLSCEQNLNHDAMYWYRQDPGQGLRLIYYSQIVNDFQKGDIAEGYSVSREKKESFPLTVTSAQKNPTAFYLCASSISGRSGNTIYFGEGSWLTVV.

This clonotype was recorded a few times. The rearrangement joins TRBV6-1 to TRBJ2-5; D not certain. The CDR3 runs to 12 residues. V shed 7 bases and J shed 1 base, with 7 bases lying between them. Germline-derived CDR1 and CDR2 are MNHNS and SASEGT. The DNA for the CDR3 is TGTGCCAGCATACATCTCCAAGAGACCCAGTACTTC. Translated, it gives CASIHLQETQYF.

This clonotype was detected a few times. The CDR3 DNA follows: TGCGCCAGCAGCTCTGGGGGGGACCCGCCCCCCCAGTATTTT. Translated, it gives CASSSGGDPPPQYF. The chain joins TRBV5-1 to TRBJ2-3, with TRBD2 identical over 7 bases. J gave up 12 bases and V 3 bases, and 13 bases lay outside the gene matches. The germline V gene has CDR1 SGHRS and CDR2 YFSETQ. The CDR3 totals 14 residues.

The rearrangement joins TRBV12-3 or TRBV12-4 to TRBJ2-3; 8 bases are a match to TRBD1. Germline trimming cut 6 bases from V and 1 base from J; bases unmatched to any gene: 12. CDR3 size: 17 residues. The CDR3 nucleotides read TGTGCCAGCAGCCCCGGGACAGGTCGTCGGGGCACAGATACGCAGTATTTT. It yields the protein CASSPGTGRRGTDTQYF.

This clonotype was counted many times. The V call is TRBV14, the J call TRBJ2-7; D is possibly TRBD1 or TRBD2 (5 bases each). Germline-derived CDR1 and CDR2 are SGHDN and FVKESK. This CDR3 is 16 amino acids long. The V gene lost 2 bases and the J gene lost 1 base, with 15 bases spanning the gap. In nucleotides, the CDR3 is TGTGCCAGCAGCCAATATGCCGGGACGATGTCCTACGAGCAGTACTTC. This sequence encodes CASSQYAGTMSYEQYF. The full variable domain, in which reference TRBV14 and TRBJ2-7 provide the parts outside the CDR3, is EAGVTQFPSHSVIEKGQTVTLRCDPISGHDNLYWYRRVMGKEIKFLLHFVKESKQDESGMPNNRFLAERTGGTYSTLKVQPAELEDSGVYFCASSQYAGTMSYEQYFGPGTRLTVT.

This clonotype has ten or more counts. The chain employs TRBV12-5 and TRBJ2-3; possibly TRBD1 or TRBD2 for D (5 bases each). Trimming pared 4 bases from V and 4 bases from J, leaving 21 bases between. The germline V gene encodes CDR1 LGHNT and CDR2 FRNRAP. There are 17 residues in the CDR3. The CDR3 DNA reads TGTGCTAGTGGTTCCCCACCTTGGGCAGGGAGCCCAGATACGCAGTATTTT. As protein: CASGSPPWAGSPDTQYF.

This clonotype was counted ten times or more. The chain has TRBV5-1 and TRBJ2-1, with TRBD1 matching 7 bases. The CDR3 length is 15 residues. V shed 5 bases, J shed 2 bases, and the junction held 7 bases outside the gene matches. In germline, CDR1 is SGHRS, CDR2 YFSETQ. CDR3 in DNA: TGCGCCAGCAGGAAGGGGGCTGAGGCCTACAATGAGCAGTTCTTC. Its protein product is CASRKGAEAYNEQFF.

CDR3 sequence reads: CASSQDEAQGHYGYTF. CDR3 DNA: TGTGCCAGCAGCCAAGATGAGGCCCAGGGCCACTATGGCTACACCTTC. This rearrangement joins TRBV4-2 to TRBJ1-2, with D possibly TRBD1 on 5 matching bases. CDR1 and CDR2 (germline): LGHNA, YNFKEQ. V dropped 0 bases and J dropped 3 bases, with 14 bases sitting between them. This CDR3 contains 16 residues.

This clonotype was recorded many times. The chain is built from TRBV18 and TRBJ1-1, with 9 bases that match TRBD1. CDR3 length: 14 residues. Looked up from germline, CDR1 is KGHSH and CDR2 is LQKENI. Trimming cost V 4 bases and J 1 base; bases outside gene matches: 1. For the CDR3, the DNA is TGTGCCAGCTCACAGGGACAGGGGAACACTGAAGCTTTCTTT. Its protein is CASSQGQGNTEAFF.

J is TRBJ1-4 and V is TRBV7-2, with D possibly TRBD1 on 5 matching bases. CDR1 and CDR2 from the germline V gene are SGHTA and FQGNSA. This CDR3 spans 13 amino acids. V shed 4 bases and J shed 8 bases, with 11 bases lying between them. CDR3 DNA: TGTGCCAGCAGCTCCAGGGCGCGGGAAAAACTGTTTTTT. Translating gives CASSSRAREKLFF.

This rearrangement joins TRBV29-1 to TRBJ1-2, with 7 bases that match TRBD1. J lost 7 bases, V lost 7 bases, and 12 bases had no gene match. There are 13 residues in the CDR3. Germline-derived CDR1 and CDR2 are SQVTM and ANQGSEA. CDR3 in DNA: TGCAGCGCAAACACAGGGGATCGATGTGGCTACACCTTC. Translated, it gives CSANTGDRCGYTF.

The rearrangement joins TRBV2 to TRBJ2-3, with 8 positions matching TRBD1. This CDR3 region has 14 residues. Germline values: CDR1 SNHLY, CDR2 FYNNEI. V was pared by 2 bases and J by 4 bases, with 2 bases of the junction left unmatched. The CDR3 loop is CASSERTGPDTQYF. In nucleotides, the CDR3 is TGTGCCAGCAGTGAACGGACAGGGCCAGATACGCAGTATTTT.

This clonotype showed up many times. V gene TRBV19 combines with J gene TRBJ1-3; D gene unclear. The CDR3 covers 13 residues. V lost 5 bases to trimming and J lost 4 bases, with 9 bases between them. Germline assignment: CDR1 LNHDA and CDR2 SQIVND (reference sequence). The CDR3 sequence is CASSRVIGNTIYF. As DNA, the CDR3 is TGTGCCAGTAGTCGAGTCATCGGAAACACCATATATTTT.

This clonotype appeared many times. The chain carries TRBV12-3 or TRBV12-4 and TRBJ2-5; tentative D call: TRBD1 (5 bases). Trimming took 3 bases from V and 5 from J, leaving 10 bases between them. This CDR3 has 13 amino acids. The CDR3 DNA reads TGTGCCAGCAGTTTCGTGGGGCCGGAGACCCAGTACTTC. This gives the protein CASSFVGPETQYF.

The CDR3 region is CASSLGHEADTDTQYF. CDR3 in DNA: TGTGCCAGCAGTTTGGGCCATGAGGCGGACACAGATACGCAGTATTTT. This sequence joins TRBV12-3 or TRBV12-4 and TRBJ2-3; D gene ambiguous. The CDR3 totals 16 residues. The V end was cut by 3 bases, the J end by 2 bases, with 15 bases between.

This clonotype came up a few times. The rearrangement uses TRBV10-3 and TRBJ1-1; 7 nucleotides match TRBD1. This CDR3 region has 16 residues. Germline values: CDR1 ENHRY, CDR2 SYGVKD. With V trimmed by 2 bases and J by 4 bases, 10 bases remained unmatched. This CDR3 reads CAISEPSLDRATEAFF. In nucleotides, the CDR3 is TGTGCCATCAGTGAGCCCTCATTAGACAGGGCCACTGAAGCTTTCTTT.